Given below is one T cell receptor (beta chain) in context. This sample was taken from a study of OX40 agonist ivuxolimab in advanced cancers. Study at large: Hepatocellular carcinoma, melanoma, renal cell or head and neck cancer affected the dose-escalation patients.

The germline V and J ends were trimmed by 4 bases and 10 bases, with 18 bases remaining between them. There are 14 residues in the CDR3. Germline CDR1 is SGDLS and CDR2 is YYNGEE. Clones were sequenced by immunoSEQ multiplex PCR, and TCRdb holds only the in-frame ones, with some missing. This sample has under 80,000 clones, with approximately 89% found just once. This material consisted of CD4+ or CD8+ T cells sorted from blood, taken in a trial of the OX40 agonist ivuxolimab. V and J are TRBV9 and TRBJ1-5; possible D gene TRBD1, 5 bases. The receptor's source is an adult with an advanced solid tumor such as melanoma, head and neck, liver or kidney cancer. For the CDR3, the DNA is TGTGCCAGCAGCTTCCGGGACGGCCTCGAACCCCAGCATTTT. Encoded protein: CASSFRDGLEPQHF.